A selection of T cell receptor beta chains follows, all from one sample in a study of T cells in Graves' hyperthyroidism and ophthalmopathy. TCRdb re-derived calls from the multiplex PCR reads in MiXCR, one entry per CDR3 protein. The repertoire holds a few hundred thousand distinct CDR3 sequences, 12% to 15% seen once, with about 14% in the top ten. Sequencing was performed on blood. The receptors were gathered from a middle-aged woman with Graves' hyperthyroidism. Each CDR3 is given with its conserved first and last residue. The D gene is left open where the match is weak. A row's size may be missing; if present it is once, few, many or a size class.

many	TRBV7-9	TRBJ2-5	-	CASSSTRGRGDETQYF	TGTGCCAGCAGCTCCACCCGGGGCAGGGGGGACGAGACCCAGTACTTC
many	TRBV18	TRBJ2-4	TRBD1	CASSEGTGKAKNIQYF	TGTGCCAGCTCGGAAGGGACAGGGAAAGCCAAAAACATTCAGTACTTC
-	TRBV30	TRBJ2-3	-	CAWSAPGLTDTQYF	TGTGCCTGGAGCGCTCCGGGGCTCACAGATACGCAGTATTTT
few	TRBV20-1	TRBJ1-2	-	CSAYGVDYGYTF	TGCAGTGCTTATGGCGTTGACTATGGCTACACCTTC
-	TRBV12-3/TRBV12-4	TRBJ2-6	-	CASRQTISGANVLTF	TGTGCCAGCAGACAAACTATATCTGGGGCCAACGTCCTGACTTTC
few	TRBV20-1	TRBJ2-3	TRBD1	CSATGTGKVRDTQYF	TGCAGTGCAACCGGGACAGGGAAGGTTCGGGATACGCAGTATTTT
few	TRBV7-7	TRBJ2-2	TRBD2	CASSLSRTSGSSGELFF	TGTGCTAGCAGCTTGTCCAGGACTAGCGGGAGTAGCGGGGAGCTGTTTTTT
many	TRBV2	TRBJ1-1	TRBD1	CASSESGQGLFPNTEAFF	TGTGCCAGCAGTGAAAGTGGACAGGGCCTTTTTCCGAACACTGAAGCTTTCTTT
many	TRBV2	TRBJ2-1	TRBD1	CASSGDRVSEQFF	TGTGCCAGCAGTGGGGACAGGGTCAGTGAGCAGTTCTTC
many	TRBV28	TRBJ2-5	-	CASSLSTLRGRISMRETQYF	TGTGCCAGCAGTTTATCAACTCTCAGGGGAAGGATATCGATGAGAGAGACCCAGTACTTC
many	TRBV5-1	TRBJ1-5	-	CASSLGESNQPQHF	TGCGCCAGCAGCTTGGGGGAGAGCAATCAGCCCCAGCATTTT
few	TRBV5-6	TRBJ2-7	TRBD1	CASSAGTGESYEQYF	TGTGCCAGCAGCGCCGGGACAGGGGAGTCCTACGAGCAGTACTTC
-	TRBV3-1	TRBJ2-1	TRBD2	CASSQALAGSYNEQFF	TGTGCCAGCAGCCAAGCCCTAGCGGGCTCCTACAATGAGCAGTTCTTC
-	TRBV28	TRBJ1-4	-	CASRSLWGVSEKLFF	TGTGCCAGCCGCTCCCTGTGGGGGGTGAGTGAAAAACTGTTTTTT
-	TRBV10-3	TRBJ1-2	-	CATLAGDNYGYTF	TGTGCCACCCTAGCAGGGGATAACTATGGCTACACCTTC
-	TRBV3-1	TRBJ2-4	TRBD2	CASSQDITSGHIQYF	TGTGCCAGCAGCCAAGATATAACTAGCGGACACATTCAGTACTTC
many	TRBV5-1	TRBJ2-6	-	CASSTEPGLSLGANVLTF	TGCGCCAGCAGCACGGAACCGGGACTTTCGTTAGGGGCCAACGTCCTGACTTTC
few	TRBV10-3	TRBJ2-1	TRBD2	CAISDLTSGRGNEQFF	TGTGCCATCAGTGACCTGACTAGCGGGAGGGGAAATGAGCAGTTCTTC
-	TRBV6-1	TRBJ2-4	-	CASSEGTAQPIQYF	TGTGCCAGCAGTGAAGGGACAGCGCAGCCCATTCAGTACTTC
-	TRBV5-1	TRBJ1-1	-	CASSHNREDTEAFF	TGCGCCAGCAGCCACAACAGGGAGGATACTGAAGCTTTCTTT
many	TRBV28	TRBJ1-5	-	CASSQTQRNQPQHF	TGTGCCAGCAGTCAGACGCAACGCAATCAGCCCCAGCATTTT
-	TRBV13	TRBJ2-7	-	CASSLGFDEQYF	TGTGCCAGCAGCTTAGGTTTCGACGAGCAGTACTTC
many	TRBV28	TRBJ1-2	TRBD1	CASRQGARYGYTF	TGTGCCAGTCGACAGGGGGCGCGGTATGGCTACACCTTC